Included here is one T cell receptor (beta chain) sequence, with context. Donors in the study were healthy people who gave bone marrow. The data stem from a study of cytomegalovirus exposure and HLA in healthy donors. The PCR was carried out with 60 Vbeta primers and 13 Jbeta primers. Sequencing used immunoSEQ multiplex PCR; TCRdb keeps in-frame clones, though not all of them. The sample lists about 190,000 clones; over 60% were seen once. The V gene's germline CDR1 is LGHNT and CDR2 FRNRAP. This CDR3 comprises 12 residues. Trimming took 6 bases from V and 9 from J, leaving 12 bases between them. Sample: PBMCs. The chain joins TRBV12-5 to TRBJ2-1; perhaps TRBD2 as D (5 bases). This clonotype originated in a woman in her 30s in good health and CMV-seropositive. The CDR3 sequence: CASGTRVSEQFF. The CDR3 DNA is TGTGCTAGTGGCACGAGGGTAAGTGAGCAGTTCTTC.